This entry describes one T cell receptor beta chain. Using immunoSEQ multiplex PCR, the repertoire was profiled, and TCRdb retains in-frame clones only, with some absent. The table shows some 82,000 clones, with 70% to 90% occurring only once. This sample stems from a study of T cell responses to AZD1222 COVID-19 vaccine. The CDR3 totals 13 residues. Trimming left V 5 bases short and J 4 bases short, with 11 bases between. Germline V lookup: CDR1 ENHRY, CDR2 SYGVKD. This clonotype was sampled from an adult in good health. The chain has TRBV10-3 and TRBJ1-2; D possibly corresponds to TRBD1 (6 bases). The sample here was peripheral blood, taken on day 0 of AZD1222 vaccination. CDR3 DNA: TGTGCCATCAGTCCGGGACAAAGCTATGGCTACACCTTC. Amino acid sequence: CAISPGQSYGYTF.